The T cell receptor beta chain described here comes from a study of T cell clones after liver transplantation. Overall study context: TCRbeta sequencing after a pre-transplant mixed lymphocyte reaction identified graft-donor-reactive clones, later tracked in post-transplant blood. Apart from a few HCV-positive recipients, transplants were for non-autoimmune, non-viral reasons. Tolerant meant at least one year fully off immunosuppression without liver enzymes above twice normal. Regarding the study as a whole: Conclusions were preliminary, with small, heterogeneous patient groups.

V lost 6 bases to trimming and J lost 3 bases; unmatched junction nucleotides: 2. Germline-derived CDR1 and CDR2 are SGHNT and YENEEA. The CDR3 is 12 residues long. Method: immunoSEQ multiplex PCR; TCRdb's copy keeps in-frame clones and lacks some. In the table there are 65,000 to 70,000 clones, 90% to 95% of which are singletons. This clone has only one observation. The target antigen is unknown. The TCR sequence derives from a human patient who received a liver transplant. Some T cells here may be from the graft donor. The sequenced sample was CD4+ T cells from blood, obtained less than 27 months after liver transplant. The V call is TRBV11-3, the J call TRBJ2-7; 7 positions agree with TRBD2. The CDR3 loop is CASSRGSYEQYF. The CDR3 DNA reads TGTGCCAGCAGTCGCGGGAGCTACGAGCAGTACTTC.